The 20 T cell receptor beta chains below come from one sample, sequenced in a study of CD8 T cells in ankylosing spondylitis. TCRdb redid the calling of the 5' RACE reads with MiXCR, one entry per CDR3 protein. The sample records more than 150,000 distinct CDR3 sequences, around 13% being singletons. The sample taken for sequencing was blood, either unsorted or a sorted T cell fraction (not recorded which). All receptors derive from a female donor with ankylosing spondylitis or in good health (not recorded which).

The chain employs TRBV7-9 and TRBJ2-3; 12 bases agree with TRBD1. V lost 4 bases and J lost 4; bases outside the gene matches: 6. Germline CDR1 reads SEHNR; CDR2 reads FQNEAQ (reference sequence). The CDR3 contains 16 residues. CDR3 nucleotide sequence: TGTGCCAGCAGCTGGGGGGACAGGGGGCTGGCAGATACGCAGTATTTT. It encodes CASSWGDRGLADTQYF.

The chain couples TRBV20-1 to TRBJ2-1; the D gene is possibly TRBD2 (6 bases). The CDR3 runs to 12 residues. Germline loops: CDR1 DFQATT, CDR2 SNEGSKA (reference sequence). Trimming pared 5 bases from V and 4 bases from J, leaving 9 bases between. CDR3 coding DNA: TGCAGTGCTCCGGGACTTTACAATGAGCAGTTCTTC. Amino acids: CSAPGLYNEQFF.

This clonotype was counted many times. This rearrangement joins TRBV7-6 to TRBJ2-7; tentative D call: TRBD2 (7 bases). V gave up 1 base and J gave up 1 base, with 11 bases separating them. Germline lookup yields CDR1 SGHVS and CDR2 FNYEAQ. The CDR3 is made up of 15 amino acids. In DNA, the CDR3 is TGTGCCAGCAGCTTAGAAGCGGGACAATCCTACGAGCAGTACTTC. Protein product: CASSLEAGQSYEQYF.

The chain carries TRBV6-4 and TRBJ2-6; D is unclear. The V gene lost 3 bases and the J gene lost 0 bases, with 6 bases spanning the gap. In germline, CDR1 is MRHNA, CDR2 SNTAGT. The CDR3 consists of 15 residues. This chain's CDR3 is CASSEASSGANVLTF. The CDR3 nucleotides are TGTGCCAGCAGTGAGGCCAGCTCTGGGGCCAACGTCCTGACTTTC.

Only a few counts were recorded for this clonotype. This chain uses TRBV12-3 or TRBV12-4 with TRBJ1-5; D gene uncertain. Deletions cut 1 base from V and 2 bases from J, with 15 bases between. The CDR3 length is 17 residues. DNA of the CDR3: TGTGCCAGCAGTTTAGAATTGTCCAGGACCCGCAATCAGCCCCAGCATTTT. Protein product: CASSLELSRTRNQPQHF.

The chain employs TRBV5-1 and TRBJ2-7; 9 bases align to TRBD2. The CDR3 sequence is 14 residues long. The trim removed 2 bases at V and 4 bases at J, leaving 4 bases unmatched. Germline V gene lookup returns CDR1 SGHRS and CDR2 YFSETQ. CDR3 amino acids: CASSFAGGVYEQYF. The CDR3 DNA reads as TGCGCCAGCAGCTTTGCGGGAGGGGTATACGAGCAGTACTTC.

There are many counts of this clonotype. J is TRBJ2-5 and V is TRBV27; no clear D gene. CDR1 MNHEY and CDR2 SMNVEV come from the germline V gene (reference sequence). The CDR3 has 16 residues. Deletions cut 3 bases from V and 1 base from J, with 15 bases between. The CDR3 region is CASSLRPTSVQETQYF. In nucleotides, the CDR3 is TGTGCCAGCAGTTTGAGGCCAACCTCAGTCCAAGAGACCCAGTACTTC.

In its sample, this clonotype was seen many times. The gene calls are TRBV12-3 or TRBV12-4 and TRBJ1-4; no reliable D call. Trimming took off 8 bases at V and 7 bases at J, with 17 bases between the two ends. CDR3 size: 14 residues. CDR3 bases: TGTGCCAGCGGTCTGACGGGAGGCGGTGAAAAACTGTTTTTT. It codes for CASGLTGGGEKLFF.

This clonotype was seen repeatedly, ten times or more. The gene calls are TRBV7-2 and TRBJ1-2; no definite D call. This CDR3 has 15 amino acids. CDR1 and CDR2 (germline): SGHTA, FQGNSA. V was trimmed by 1 base and J by 4 bases, leaving 13 bases between them. The CDR3 DNA reads TGTGCCAGCAGCTTAGGGGGAGTTGGGAGCTATGGCTACACCTTC. Amino acids: CASSLGGVGSYGYTF.

This clonotype was observed at least ten times. The rearrangement links TRBV20-1 to TRBJ1-2, with 9 bases lining up with TRBD1. This CDR3 has 16 amino acids. Per germline, CDR1 DFQATT and CDR2 SNEGSKA (reference sequence). Trimming at V came to 1 base and at J to 1 base, leaving 7 bases not matched to a gene. The CDR3 region is CSARVTGGGDNYGYTF. The CDR3, as DNA: TGCAGTGCTAGAGTGACAGGGGGTGGGGATAACTATGGCTACACCTTC.

At least ten counts were recorded for this clonotype. CDR3 DNA sequence: TGTGCCAGCAGTCGGGGACAGGGAGGGAATGAAAAACTGTTTTTT. Its protein product is CASSRGQGGNEKLFF. This chain connects TRBV5-8 to TRBJ1-4, with TRBD1 identical over 9 bases. This CDR3 has 15 residues. V trimming: 5 bases; J trimming: 5 bases; junction bases outside the gene matches: 7. Germline CDR1 is SGHTS and CDR2 is YDEGEE.

This clonotype was detected only a few times. This chain uses TRBV7-2 with TRBJ1-2; possible D gene TRBD1, 5 bases. The CDR3 spans 13 residues. Germline CDR1 reads SGHTA; CDR2 reads FQGNSA. V was shortened by 4 bases and J by 8 bases, with 14 bases between the two germline ends. For the CDR3, the DNA is TGTGCCAGCAGCTCCGGGACGGTTCGCGGCTACACCTTC. It yields the protein CASSSGTVRGYTF.

This clonotype appeared once. This chain joins TRBV5-1 and TRBJ1-1; perhaps TRBD1 as D (5 bases). V was shortened by 3 bases and J by 0 bases, with 9 bases between the two germline ends. Germline V gene data show CDR1 as SGHRS and CDR2 as YFSETQ. This CDR3 contains 14 residues. The CDR3 reads CASSSKQVNTEAFF. CDR3 sequence (DNA): TGCGCCAGCAGCTCCAAACAGGTGAACACTGAAGCTTTCTTT.

This clonotype has ten or more counts. The V call is TRBV10-3, the J call TRBJ1-1; D is unclear. The V end lost 5 bases, the J end lost 3 bases, and 13 bases lay between the germline ends. CDR3 length: 14 residues. The germline CDR1 and CDR2 sequences are ENHRY and SYGVKD. CDR3 DNA sequence: TGTGCCATCAGTAAACACCTGGAGGACACTGAAGCTTTCTTT. This codes for CAISKHLEDTEAFF.

This clonotype was observed many times. J is TRBJ1-4 and V is TRBV12-3 or TRBV12-4; D gene uncertain. This CDR3 spans 11 amino acids. Deletions cut 4 bases from V and 8 bases from J, with 5 bases between. The CDR3 spells CASSSREKLFF. In DNA, the CDR3 is TGTGCCAGCAGTTCGAGAGAAAAACTGTTTTTT.

This clonotype was observed many times. This chain's CDR3 is CASSFEGTDTQYF. CDR3 nucleotide sequence: TGTGCCAGCAGTTTTGAGGGAACGGATACGCAGTATTTT. V is TRBV12-3 or TRBV12-4 and J is TRBJ2-3, with D maybe TRBD2 (5 bases). Trimming left V 3 bases short and J 6 bases short, with 10 bases between. The CDR3 is 13 residues long.

This clonotype has at least ten counts. CDR3 in amino acids: CSARANSYEQYF. CDR3 bases: TGCAGTGCTAGAGCTAACTCCTACGAGCAGTACTTC. V gene TRBV20-1 combines with J gene TRBJ2-7, with D hard to call. The CDR3 has 12 amino acids. Germline lookup yields CDR1 DFQATT and CDR2 SNEGSKA (reference sequence). V lost 1 base to trimming and J lost 0 bases, with 4 bases between them.

This clonotype rates as medium-sized. The gene calls are TRBV6-2 or TRBV6-3 and TRBJ1-6, with D perhaps matching TRBD1 (5 bases). The germline V and J ends were trimmed by 6 bases and 7 bases, with 13 bases remaining between them. Looked up from germline, CDR1 is MNHEY and CDR2 is SVGEGT. The CDR3 runs to 14 residues. The CDR3 here is CASSPWDGNSPLHF. The CDR3 coding sequence is TGTGCCAGCAGCCCCTGGGACGGAAATTCACCCCTCCACTTT.

This clonotype was detected ten times or more. This chain connects TRBV7-8 to TRBJ1-1; no firm D call. The CDR3 is made up of 14 amino acids. Germline V gives CDR1 SGHVS, CDR2 FQNEAQ. Trimming stripped 2 bases from V and 2 bases from J, with 9 bases between. CDR3 sequence: CASSLRAFNTEAFF. The CDR3 DNA sequence: TGTGCCAGCAGCTTAAGGGCCTTCAACACTGAAGCTTTCTTT.

V usage is TRBV20-1 and J usage is TRBJ2-7; 13 nucleotides match TRBD2. This CDR3 region has 16 residues. With 2 bases clipped from V and 3 bases from J, the junction kept 7 bases outside the gene matches. Germline-derived CDR1 and CDR2 are DFQATT and SNEGSKA (reference sequence). The CDR3 coding sequence is TGCAGTGCTAGACCTCTCGGACTAGCGGGAGTCTACGAGCAGTACTTC. It encodes CSARPLGLAGVYEQYF.